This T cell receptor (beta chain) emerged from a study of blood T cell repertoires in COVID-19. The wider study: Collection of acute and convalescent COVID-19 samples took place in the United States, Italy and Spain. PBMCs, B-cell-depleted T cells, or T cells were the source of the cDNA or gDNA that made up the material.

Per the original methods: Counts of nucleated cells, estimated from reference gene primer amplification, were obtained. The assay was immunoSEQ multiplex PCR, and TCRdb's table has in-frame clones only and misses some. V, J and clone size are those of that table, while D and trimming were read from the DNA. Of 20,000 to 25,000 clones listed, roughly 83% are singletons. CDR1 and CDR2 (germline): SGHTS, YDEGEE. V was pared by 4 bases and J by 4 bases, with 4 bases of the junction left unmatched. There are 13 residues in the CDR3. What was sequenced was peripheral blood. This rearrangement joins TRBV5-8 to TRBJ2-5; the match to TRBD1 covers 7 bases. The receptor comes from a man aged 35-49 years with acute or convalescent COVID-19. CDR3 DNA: TGTGCCAGCAGCGGGGGACAGACAGAGACCCAGTACTTC. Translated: CASSGGQTETQYF.